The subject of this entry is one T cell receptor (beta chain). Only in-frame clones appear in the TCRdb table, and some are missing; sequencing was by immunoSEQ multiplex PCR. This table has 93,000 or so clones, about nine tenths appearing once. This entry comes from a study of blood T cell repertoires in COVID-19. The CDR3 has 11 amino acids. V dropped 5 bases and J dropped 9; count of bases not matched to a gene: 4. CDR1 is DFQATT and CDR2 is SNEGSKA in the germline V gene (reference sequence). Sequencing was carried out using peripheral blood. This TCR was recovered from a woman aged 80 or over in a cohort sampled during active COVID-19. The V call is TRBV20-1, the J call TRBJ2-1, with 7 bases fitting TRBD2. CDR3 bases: TGCAGTGCTGCGGGAGTCTCTGAGCAGTTCTTC. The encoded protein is CSAAGVSEQFF.